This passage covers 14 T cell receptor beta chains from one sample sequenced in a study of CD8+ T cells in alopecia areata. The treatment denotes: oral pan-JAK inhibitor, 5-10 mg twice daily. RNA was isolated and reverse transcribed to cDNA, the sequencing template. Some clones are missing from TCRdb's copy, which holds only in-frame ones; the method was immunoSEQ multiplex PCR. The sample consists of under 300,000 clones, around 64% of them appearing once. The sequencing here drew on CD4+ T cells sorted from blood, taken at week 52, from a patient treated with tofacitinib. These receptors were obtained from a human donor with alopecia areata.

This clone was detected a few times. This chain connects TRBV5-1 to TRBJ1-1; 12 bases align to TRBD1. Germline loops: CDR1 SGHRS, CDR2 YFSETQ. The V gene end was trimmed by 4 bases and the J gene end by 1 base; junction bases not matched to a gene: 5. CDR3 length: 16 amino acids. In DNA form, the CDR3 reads TGCGCCAGCAGCGGGGACAGGGGGCGATCGAACACTGAAGCTTTCTTT. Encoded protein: CASSGDRGRSNTEAFF.

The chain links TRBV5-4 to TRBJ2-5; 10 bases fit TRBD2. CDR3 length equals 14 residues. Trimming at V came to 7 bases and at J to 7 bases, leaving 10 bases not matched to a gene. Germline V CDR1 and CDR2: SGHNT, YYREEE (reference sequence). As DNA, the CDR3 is TGTGCCAGCGAACAGCGGGGGGGCGAGGGGACCCAGTACTTC. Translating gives CASEQRGGEGTQYF.

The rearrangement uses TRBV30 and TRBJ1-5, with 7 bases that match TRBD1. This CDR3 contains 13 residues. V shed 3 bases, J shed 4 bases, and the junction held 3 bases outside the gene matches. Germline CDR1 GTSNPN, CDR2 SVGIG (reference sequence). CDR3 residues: CAWREGANQPQHF. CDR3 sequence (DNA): TGTGCCTGGAGGGAGGGGGCGAATCAGCCCCAGCATTTT.

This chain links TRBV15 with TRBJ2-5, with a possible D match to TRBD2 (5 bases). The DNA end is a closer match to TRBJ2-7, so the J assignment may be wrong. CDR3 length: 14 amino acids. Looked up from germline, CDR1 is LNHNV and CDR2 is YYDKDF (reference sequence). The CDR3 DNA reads TGTGCCACCAGCAGAGCGGGGAGCTCCTACGAGCAGTACTTC. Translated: CATSRAGSSYEQYF.

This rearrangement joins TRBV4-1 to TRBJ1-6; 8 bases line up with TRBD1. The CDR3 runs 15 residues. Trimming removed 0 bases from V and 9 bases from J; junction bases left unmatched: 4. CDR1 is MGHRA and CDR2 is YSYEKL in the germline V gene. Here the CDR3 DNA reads TGCGCCAGCAGCCAAGAGGACAGGGTTAGTTCACCCCTCCACTTT. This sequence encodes CASSQEDRVSSPLHF.

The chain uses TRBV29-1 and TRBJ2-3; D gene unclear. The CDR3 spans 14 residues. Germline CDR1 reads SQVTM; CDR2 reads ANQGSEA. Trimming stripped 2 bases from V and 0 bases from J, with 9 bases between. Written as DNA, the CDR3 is TGCAGCGTTGAACGTCAACCTAGCACAGATACGCAGTATTTT. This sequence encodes CSVERQPSTDTQYF.

The DNA for the CDR3 is TGCGCCAGCAGCCACACTAGCGGGTCGCAGTATTTT. Its translation: CASSHTSGSQYF. The chain combines TRBV4-3 with TRBJ2-3; 9 nucleotides match TRBD2. V was clipped by 3 bases and J by 10 bases; unmatched bases: 2. The germline V gene encodes CDR1 LGHNA and CDR2 YSLEER. CDR3 length equals 12 residues.

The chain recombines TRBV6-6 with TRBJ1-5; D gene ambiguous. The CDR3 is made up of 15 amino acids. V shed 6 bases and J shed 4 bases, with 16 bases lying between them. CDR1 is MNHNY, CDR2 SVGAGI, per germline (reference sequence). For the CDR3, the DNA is TGTGCCAGCAGAAAACAAGGAAATCTAAATCAGCCCCAGCATTTT. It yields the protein CASRKQGNLNQPQHF.

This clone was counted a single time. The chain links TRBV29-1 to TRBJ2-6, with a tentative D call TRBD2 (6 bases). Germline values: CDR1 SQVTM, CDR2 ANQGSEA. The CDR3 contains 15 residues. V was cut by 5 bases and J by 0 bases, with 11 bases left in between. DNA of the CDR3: TGCAGCGTTTATGCCGGGAGCTCTGGGGCCAACGTCCTGACTTTC. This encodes CSVYAGSSGANVLTF.

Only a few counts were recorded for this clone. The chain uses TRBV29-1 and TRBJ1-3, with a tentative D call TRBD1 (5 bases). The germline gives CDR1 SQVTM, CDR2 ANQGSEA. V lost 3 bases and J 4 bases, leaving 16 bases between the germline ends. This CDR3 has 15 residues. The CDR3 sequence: CSVDTGRLRGNTIYF. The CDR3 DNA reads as TGCAGCGTTGATACAGGACGGCTCCGGGGAAACACCATATATTTT.

This chain's CDR3 is CSVDLIPNYGYTF. The CDR3 DNA reads TGCAGCGTTGACCTAATTCCTAACTATGGCTACACCTTC. The chain uses TRBV29-1 and TRBJ1-2; unclear D gene. With 3 bases removed from V and 0 bases from J, the gap between germline ends came to 8 bases. Looked up from germline, CDR1 is SQVTM and CDR2 is ANQGSEA. This CDR3 spans 13 amino acids.

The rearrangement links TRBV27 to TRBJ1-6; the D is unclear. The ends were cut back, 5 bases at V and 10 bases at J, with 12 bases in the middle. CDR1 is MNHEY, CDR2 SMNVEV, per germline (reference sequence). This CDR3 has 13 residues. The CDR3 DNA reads TGTGCCAGCAGTGGGAGGAAGGAATCACCCCTCCACTTT. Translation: CASSGRKESPLHF.

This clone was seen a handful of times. The CDR3 nucleotides read TGTGCCTGGATAGGGGGCGCCGGGGGCTACACCTTC. Protein: CAWIGGAGGYTF. The chain recombines TRBV30 with TRBJ1-2, with TRBD1 matching over 7 bases. J lost 8 bases, V lost 4 bases, and 7 bases had no gene match. The CDR3 has 12 amino acids. Germline assignment: CDR1 GTSNPN and CDR2 SVGIG (reference sequence).

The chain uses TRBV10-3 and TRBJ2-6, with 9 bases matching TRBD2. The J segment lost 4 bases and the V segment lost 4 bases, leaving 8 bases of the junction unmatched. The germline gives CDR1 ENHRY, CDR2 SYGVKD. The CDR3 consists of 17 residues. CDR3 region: CAISVAGARNGANVLTF. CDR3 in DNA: TGTGCCATCAGTGTAGCGGGGGCGAGGAACGGGGCCAACGTCCTGACTTTC.